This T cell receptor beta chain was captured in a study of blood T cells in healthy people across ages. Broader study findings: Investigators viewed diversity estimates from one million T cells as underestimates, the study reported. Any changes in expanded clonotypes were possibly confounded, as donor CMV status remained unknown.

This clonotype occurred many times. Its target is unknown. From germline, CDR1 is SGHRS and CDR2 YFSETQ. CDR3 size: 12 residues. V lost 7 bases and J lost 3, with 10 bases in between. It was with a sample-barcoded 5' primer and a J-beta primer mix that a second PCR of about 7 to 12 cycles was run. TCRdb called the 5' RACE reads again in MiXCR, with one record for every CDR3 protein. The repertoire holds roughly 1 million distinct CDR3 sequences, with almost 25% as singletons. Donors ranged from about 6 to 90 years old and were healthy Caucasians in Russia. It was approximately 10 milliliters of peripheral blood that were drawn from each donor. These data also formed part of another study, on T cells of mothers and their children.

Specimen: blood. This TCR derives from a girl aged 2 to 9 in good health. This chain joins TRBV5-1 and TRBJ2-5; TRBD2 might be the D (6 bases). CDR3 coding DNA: TGCGCCAGCCGGACGGGAGAAGAGACCCAGTACTTC. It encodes CASRTGEETQYF.